The T cell receptor beta chain under discussion was sequenced for a study of cytomegalovirus exposure and HLA in healthy donors. Both 60 Vbeta primers and 13 Jbeta primers went into the PCR. Only in-frame clones appear in the TCRdb table, and some are missing; sequencing was by immunoSEQ multiplex PCR. The data contain 150,000 to 200,000 clones, roughly 87% of them singletons. The CDR3 sequence is 17 residues long. Germline CDR1 SGDLS, CDR2 YYNGEE. V lost 1 base, J lost 4 bases, and 17 bases lay in between. The chain links TRBV9 to TRBJ2-2; perhaps TRBD2 as D (6 bases). The clonotype originates from a girl in the first two years of life in good health and CMV-seronegative. The sequenced sample consisted of PBMCs. The CDR3 loop is CASSVTTRLFGTGELFF. CDR3 DNA: TGTGCCAGCAGCGTAACGACTAGGCTCTTCGGCACCGGGGAGCTGTTTTTT.